Following are 21 T cell receptor beta chains from one sample sequenced in a study of shared clonotypes between healthy human individuals. The repertoire was sequenced with immunoSEQ multiplex PCR; TCRdb's copy has only in-frame clones and lacks some. The table has about 2,200,000 clones, approximately 94% seen once. CD45RO-negative, CCR7-selected cells formed the naive CD8 fraction, which excluded terminally differentiated effector memory CD45RA+ cells. Sequences were obtained from naive CD8+ T cells from PBMCs. These TCRs come from a man aged 18 to 29 in good health. Some clones in this sample may be carry-over from other donors' samples.

The V and J genes are TRBV11-2 and TRBJ2-1; maybe TRBD2 (5 bases). CDR1 is SGHAT, CDR2 FQNNGV, per germline. Trimming took off 1 base at V and 3 bases at J, with 13 bases between the two ends. The CDR3 extends over 16 amino acids. The CDR3 protein is CASSLVELDYYNEQFF. In DNA, the CDR3 is TGTGCCAGCAGCTTAGTTGAACTAGATTACTACAATGAGCAGTTCTTC.

This clone was observed once. This chain uses TRBV7-8 with TRBJ2-5, with 8 nucleotides matching TRBD2. CDR1 and CDR2 (germline): SGHVS, FQNEAQ. The CDR3 is 14 residues long. V shed 6 bases and J 4 bases; nucleotides not matched to a gene: 7. The CDR3 bases are TGTGCCAGCAGATTGGGGGCGGGAGGAGAGACCCAGTACTTC. Amino acid sequence: CASRLGAGGETQYF.

CDR3 in amino acids: CASSLGQGWEKLFF. The CDR3 nucleotides are TGTGCCAGCAGCTTAGGACAGGGTTGGGAAAAACTGTTTTTT. V is TRBV5-5 and J is TRBJ1-4; 8 bases fit TRBD1. This CDR3 has 14 amino acids. Germline trimming cut 2 bases from V and 8 bases from J; bases unmatched to any gene: 5. Germline V lookup: CDR1 SGHKS, CDR2 YYEKEE (reference sequence).

The chain combines TRBV11-3 with TRBJ2-1; possible D gene TRBD2, 6 bases. Germline lookup yields CDR1 SGHNT and CDR2 YENEEA. V was trimmed by 4 bases and J by 4 bases, leaving 14 bases between them. The CDR3 totals 15 residues. The CDR3 protein is CASSWVGGLYNEQFF. For the CDR3, the DNA is TGTGCCAGCAGCTGGGTCGGAGGGCTTTACAATGAGCAGTTCTTC.

The chain links TRBV9 to TRBJ2-7; tentatively, D is TRBD2 (6 bases). The germline gives CDR1 SGDLS, CDR2 YYNGEE. Trimming removed 0 bases at V and 3 bases at J, with 13 bases between. The CDR3 extends over 15 amino acids. The DNA of the CDR3 is TGTGCCAGCAGCGTAGCTGGCGGGATCGGCTACGAGCAGTACTTC. This translates into CASSVAGGIGYEQYF.

As to this clone: This specimen includes other DNA sequences encoding the same CDR3. In nucleotides, the CDR3 is TGTGCCAGCAGTTTTACAGGGACCAACACTGAAGCTTTCTTT. Translating gives CASSFTGTNTEAFF. The V gene is TRBV27, the J gene TRBJ1-1; D is possibly TRBD1 (6 bases). This CDR3 spans 14 amino acids. Germline assignment: CDR1 MNHEY and CDR2 SMNVEV (reference sequence). V lost 3 bases to trimming and J lost 2 bases, with 10 bases between them.

The chain employs TRBV7-9 and TRBJ1-1; D perhaps matches TRBD1 (5 bases). V shed 4 bases and J shed 0 bases, with 12 bases lying between them. The germline V gene encodes CDR1 SEHNR and CDR2 FQNEAQ (reference sequence). CDR3 length: 15 residues. The CDR3 nucleotides are TGTGCCAGCAGCTGGACCGGGACGGTGAACACTGAAGCTTTCTTT. Residues: CASSWTGTVNTEAFF.

This clone was recorded only once. The chain couples TRBV7-9 to TRBJ2-2; TRBD1 agrees at 7 bases. With 5 bases clipped from V and 3 bases from J, the junction kept 9 bases outside the gene matches. The germline V gene has CDR1 SEHNR and CDR2 FQNEAQ (reference sequence). The length of the CDR3 is 16 residues. The CDR3 bases are TGTGCCAGCAGCCGAACAGGGGCTTTGGACACCGGGGAGCTGTTTTTT. This translates into CASSRTGALDTGELFF.

Written as DNA, the CDR3 is TGTGCCAGCAGCTTAGATCCGGGGACAGATACGCAGTATTTT. Its translation: CASSLDPGTDTQYF. V and J are TRBV11-2 and TRBJ2-3; TRBD2 might be the D (5 bases). The CDR3 loop spans 14 amino acids. Germline values: CDR1 SGHAT, CDR2 FQNNGV. Trimming shortened V by 0 bases and J by 3 bases, and 7 bases separated the two germline ends.

The chain combines TRBV19 with TRBJ1-5; D gene unclear. The germline V gene encodes CDR1 LNHDA and CDR2 SQIVND (reference sequence). V shed 5 bases and J shed 9 bases, with 14 bases lying between them. The CDR3 loop spans 13 amino acids. The DNA for the CDR3 is TGTGCCAGTAGTTGGCTGCTCAATGCGCCCCAGCATTTT. Translating gives CASSWLLNAPQHF.

This chain connects TRBV6-1 to TRBJ2-7; D uncertain. V lost 1 base to trimming and J lost 3 bases, with 10 bases between them. CDR1 and CDR2 from the germline V gene are MNHNS and SASEGT. This CDR3 spans 14 amino acids. The CDR3 protein is CASSEGAINYEQYF. CDR3 bases: TGTGCCAGCAGTGAAGGCGCGATAAACTACGAGCAGTACTTC.

J is TRBJ2-5 and V is TRBV10-2, with 8 positions matching TRBD1. CDR1 WSHSY and CDR2 SAAADI come from the germline V gene. The CDR3 covers 12 residues. Trimming cost V 6 bases and J 5 bases; bases outside gene matches: 2. The CDR3 DNA follows: TGCGCCAGCAGCGACAGGGGCGAGACCCAGTACTTC. It encodes CASSDRGETQYF.

V gene TRBV5-4 combines with J gene TRBJ2-7, with D perhaps TRBD2 (5 bases). The V gene lost 8 bases and the J gene lost 0 bases, with 12 bases spanning the gap. Germline V gene sequence: CDR1 SGHNT, CDR2 YYREEE (reference sequence). The CDR3 loop spans 13 amino acids. The DNA for the CDR3 is TGTGCCAGTCAGGAGCGGAGCTCCTACGAGCAGTACTTC. Protein: CASQERSSYEQYF.

The V gene is TRBV27, the J gene TRBJ1-5; no clear D. Trimming stripped 6 bases from V and 0 bases from J, with 9 bases between. The V gene's germline CDR1 is MNHEY and CDR2 SMNVEV (reference sequence). The CDR3 extends over 14 amino acids. The DNA of the CDR3 is TGTGCCAGCAGGGAATATCATAGCAATCAGCCCCAGCATTTT. The encoded protein is CASREYHSNQPQHF.

This chain links TRBV15 with TRBJ1-2; D not certain. Trimming removed 1 base from V and 4 bases from J, with 13 bases in between. This CDR3 comprises 15 residues. Looked up from germline, CDR1 is LNHNV and CDR2 is YYDKDF (reference sequence). The DNA of the CDR3 is TGTGCCACCAGCAGAGGGCCTCCGGATATCTATGGCTACACCTTC. The encoded protein is CATSRGPPDIYGYTF. Full variable domain (outside the CDR3, taken from reference TRBV15 and TRBJ1-2): DAMVIQNPRYQVTQFGKPVTLSCSQTLNHNVMYWYQQKSSQAPKLLFHYYDKDFNNEADTPDNFQSRRPNTSFCFLDIRSPGLGDTAMYLCATSRGPPDIYGYTFGSGTRLTVV.

The chain joins TRBV2 to TRBJ2-1; no definite D call. Germline CDR1 reads SNHLY; CDR2 reads FYNNEI. This CDR3 region has 15 residues. V was clipped by 7 bases and J by 0 bases, with 13 bases between them. As DNA, the CDR3 is TGTGCCAGCAAAGGTGGGCGGAGCTCCTACAATGAGCAGTTCTTC. Its protein is CASKGGRSSYNEQFF. The whole variable domain, filled in from reference TRBV2 and TRBJ2-1, reads EPEVTQTPSHQVTQMGQEVILRCVPISNHLYFYWYRQILGQKVEFLVSFYNNEISEKSEIFDDQFSVERPDGSNFTLKIRSTKLEDSAMYFCASKGGRSSYNEQFFGPGTRLTVL.

V is TRBV7-7 and J is TRBJ2-3; 7 bases fit TRBD1. The length of the CDR3 is 15 residues. J gave up 4 bases and V 5 bases, and 9 bases lay outside the gene matches. CDR1 and CDR2 (germline): SSHAT, FNYEAQ (reference sequence). The CDR3 nucleotides read TGTGCCAGCAGCACCCGACAGGGTGGCGCAGATACGCAGTATTTT. It codes for CASSTRQGGADTQYF.

V is TRBV27 and J is TRBJ2-7; 7 nucleotides agree with TRBD2. CDR3 length equals 13 residues. V lost 6 bases to trimming and J lost 2 bases; unmatched junction nucleotides: 4. Germline CDR1 is MNHEY and CDR2 is SMNVEV (reference sequence). This CDR3 reads CASRGLAAYEQYF. As DNA, the CDR3 is TGTGCCAGCAGAGGTCTAGCGGCCTACGAGCAGTACTTC.

With respect to this clone: This sample also contains other DNA sequences that code for the same CDR3. In nucleotides, the CDR3 is TGTGCCAGCAGCTCGCGGGACAGCCCCTACGAGCAGTACTTC. This gives the protein CASSSRDSPYEQYF. The V and J genes are TRBV11-3 and TRBJ2-7, with D perhaps TRBD1 (7 bases). Germline CDR1 is SGHNT and CDR2 is YENEEA. The CDR3 is made up of 14 amino acids. V was trimmed by 4 bases and J by 2 bases, leaving 12 bases between them.

The V and J genes are TRBV9 and TRBJ2-2, with D perhaps matching TRBD1 or TRBD2 (5 bases each). In germline, CDR1 is SGDLS, CDR2 YYNGEE. The CDR3 contains 14 residues. Trimming took 2 bases from V and 6 from J, leaving 11 bases between them. In nucleotides, the CDR3 is TGTGCCAGCAGCGTCCGAGGGGTTCCCGGGGAGCTGTTTTTT. Translation gives CASSVRGVPGELFF.

This clone was observed a few times. The chain employs TRBV7-9 and TRBJ2-1; tentatively, D is TRBD2 (5 bases). The CDR3 is made up of 18 amino acids. Germline V gene data show CDR1 as SEHNR and CDR2 as FQNEAQ (reference sequence). V gave up 2 bases and J gave up 9 bases, with 26 bases separating them. DNA of the CDR3: TGTGCCAGCAGCTTACCTCCAGGAGGCTATAAGGGTCGGATTGAGCAGTTCTTC. Its protein is CASSLPPGGYKGRIEQFF.